This is a list of T cell receptor beta chains from one sample in a study of control samples from healthy donors and cancer patients. The table came from immunoSEQ multiplex PCR; TCRdb's copy has only in-frame clones and leaves some out. The profile shows 170,000 or so clones, about 91% of them singletons. Input material: blood. Every receptor here comes from a woman aged 40-49 years in good health. Both conserved end residues are part of each CDR3. The D gene is left open where the match is weak. Rows give clone size only sometimes, using once, few, many, or a class for an expanded clone.

clone_size	j_call	d_call	v_call	cdr3_nt	cdr3_aa
-	TRBJ2-3	TRBD1	TRBV5-6	TGTGCCAGCAGCTACAGGGGGCGTTACACAGATACGCAGTATTTT	CASSYRGRYTDTQYF
-	TRBJ1-6	-	TRBV18	TGTGCCAGCTCACTACTCGGGGAGGCACCCCTCCACTTT	CASSLLGEAPLHF
-	TRBJ2-1	-	TRBV4-1	TGCGCCAGCAGCCAAGACTACCGCTCCTACAATGAGCAGTTCTTC	CASSQDYRSYNEQFF
-	TRBJ2-4	TRBD2	TRBV5-1	TGCGCCAGCAGCCCCCGACTAGCGGGGGGCCCGAACAACATTCAGTACTTC	CASSPRLAGGPNNIQYF
few	TRBJ2-1	TRBD2	TRBV19	TGTGCCAGTAGTACCGGGACTAGCGGACTATCCTACAATGAGCAGTTCTTC	CASSTGTSGLSYNEQFF
-	TRBJ2-3	TRBD2	TRBV7-9	TGTGCCAGCAGCTTAGGGACTAGCTTAGATACGCAGTATTTT	CASSLGTSLDTQYF
-	TRBJ1-2	TRBD1	TRBV18	TGTGCCAGCTCACCACAACAGGGGCGCGAGGGCTACACCTTC	CASSPQQGREGYTF
-	TRBJ1-2	TRBD1	TRBV3-1/TRBV3-2	TGTGCCAGCAGCCATGCGGGACAGGGTGCTTATGGCTACACCTTC	CASSHAGQGAYGYTF
-	TRBJ1-1	-	TRBV4-1	TGCGCCAGCAGCCAAGACCCAAACCAAAACACTGAAGCTTTCTTT	CASSQDPNQNTEAFF
once	TRBJ1-1	TRBD1	TRBV2	TGTGCCACCAAACGGACAGGGGGCACTGAAGCTTTCTTT	CATKRTGGTEAFF
-	TRBJ2-1	-	TRBV5-1	TGCGCCAGCAGCTTGGCTTATGAGCAGTTCTTC	CASSLAYEQFF
-	TRBJ1-1	-	TRBV3-1/TRBV3-2	TGTGCCAGCAGCCAAGATCCCAGGGGTGAAGCTTTCTTT	CASSQDPRGEAFF
-	TRBJ1-2	-	TRBV5-4	TGTGCCAGCAGACCAAGGACAGATTATGGCTACACCTTC	CASRPRTDYGYTF
-	TRBJ2-2	-	TRBV5-4	TGTGCCAGCAGCTTGGGGTCTGGGTCCGGGGAGCTGTTTTTT	CASSLGSGSGELFF
-	TRBJ2-7	-	TRBV19	TGTGCCAGTAGTAATGGGGTGTATTCTCGCGAGCAGTACTTC	CASSNGVYSREQYF
once	TRBJ2-5	-	TRBV2	TGTGCCAGCGGGATACAGGGTTCAGAGACCCAGTACTTC	CASGIQGSETQYF
-	TRBJ2-7	-	TRBV7-9	TGTGCCAGCAGCTTAGATACAGAGACCTACGAGCAGTACTTC	CASSLDTETYEQYF
-	TRBJ2-2	-	TRBV5-1	TGCGCCAGCAGCTTGGTTCCCCAGGCGGGGGAGCTGTTTTTT	CASSLVPQAGELFF
-	TRBJ2-2	TRBD1	TRBV9	TGTGCCAGCAGCGTTAACCGGGACAGGACCACCGGGGAGCTGTTTTTT	CASSVNRDRTTGELFF
once	TRBJ2-3	TRBD2	TRBV4-1	TGCGCCAGCAGCCAAGGACTAGCAGATGCAGATACGCAGTATTTT	CASSQGLADADTQYF
-	TRBJ1-2	-	TRBV6-5	TGTGCCAGCAGCCTAGCGGCAGGCGGTGGCTACACCTTC	CASSLAAGGGYTF
-	TRBJ1-1	TRBD1	TRBV18	TGTGCCAGCTCACCGGGACAGGGCTTGAACACTGAAGCTTTCTTT	CASSPGQGLNTEAFF
-	TRBJ2-3	-	TRBV7-8	TGTGCCAGCAGCCTCGGGACAATGGGACTTACCGGAGATTGTTATTTT	CASSLGTMGLTGDCYF
-	TRBJ2-7	-	TRBV19	TGTGCCAGTAGTATTGTCCTGGGGGCGTCCTACGAGCAGTACTTC	CASSIVLGASYEQYF
once	TRBJ1-1	-	TRBV7-6	TGTGCCAGCAGCCAAATCGGGGGGGCTGGCACTGAAGCTTTCTTT	CASSQIGGAGTEAFF
-	TRBJ2-5	TRBD2	TRBV4-1	TGCGCCAGCAGCCAAGACAGACTAGCGGGGGGCCGCGAGACCCAGTACTTC	CASSQDRLAGGRETQYF
-	TRBJ1-5	-	TRBV18	TGTGCCAGCTCACCAGGCGGGGCAGGCAATCAGCCCCAGCATTTT	CASSPGGAGNQPQHF
-	TRBJ1-2	-	TRBV3-1/TRBV3-2	TGTGCCAGCCGAGCGGGGGGAGACGCTAACTATGGCTACACCTTC	CASRAGGDANYGYTF
-	TRBJ2-6	TRBD1	TRBV18	TGTGCCAGCTCAACGAATCAGGGGGCAGCTGGGGCCAACGTCCTGACTTTC	CASSTNQGAAGANVLTF
-	TRBJ2-7	-	TRBV10-3	TGTGCCATCAGCAACCGGGACCTTCTCTCCTACGAGCAGTACTTC	CAISNRDLLSYEQYF
-	TRBJ2-3	-	TRBV6-2/TRBV6-3	TGTGCCAGCAGCGTCGTCTTGGGGCGCACAGATACGCAGTATTTT	CASSVVLGRTDTQYF
-	TRBJ2-3	TRBD2	TRBV27	TGTGCCAGCAGTTCCATGACTAGCGGGGGGCTGGCTACGCAGTATTTT	CASSSMTSGGLATQYF
-	TRBJ2-2	-	TRBV19	TGTGCCAGTAGTAGATTGGAAAATCCCGGGGAGCTGTTTTTT	CASSRLENPGELFF
-	TRBJ2-3	-	TRBV9	TGTGCCAGCAGCCCCCTCCGGGGGACAGATACGCAGTATTTT	CASSPLRGTDTQYF
-	TRBJ1-2	TRBD1	TRBV9	TGTGCCAGCAGCGTAGGTGGGACAGGGGGCGCAAATGGCTACACCTTC	CASSVGGTGGANGYTF
-	TRBJ2-7	-	TRBV7-9	TGTGCCAGCAGCTTAAAGGGGAGTGGGGCGTACGAGCAGTACTTC	CASSLKGSGAYEQYF
-	TRBJ2-5	-	TRBV5-4	TGTGCCAGCAGCTTGGGGGACGCACAAGAGACCCAGTACTTC	CASSLGDAQETQYF
-	TRBJ2-2	-	TRBV5-6	TGTGCCAGCAGCCCGGGACAACCCGATCGTACCGGGGAGCTGTTTTTT	CASSPGQPDRTGELFF
-	TRBJ2-7	TRBD1	TRBV10-3	TGTGCCATCTCCGACCGACAGGGGGGCTACGAGCAGTACTTC	CAISDRQGGYEQYF
-	TRBJ1-1	-	TRBV28	TGTGCCAGCAGTCCGGTAGGGCAGGTCCAGGGTGAAGCTTTCTTT	CASSPVGQVQGEAFF
-	TRBJ1-2	TRBD1	TRBV19	TGTGCCAGTAGTATCAGCAGGACAGGGAGCGATAGCTACACCTTC	CASSISRTGSDSYTF
-	TRBJ1-2	-	TRBV20-1	TGCAGTGCAAGTGGCCCCCCAGGTGGCTACACCTTC	CSASGPPGGYTF
-	TRBJ1-6	-	TRBV6-1	TGTGCCAGCAGTGAAGTAGGGGGTTCACCCCTCCACTTT	CASSEVGGSPLHF
-	TRBJ2-1	TRBD2	TRBV5-8	TGTGCCAGCAGCTCCTCGGGGACTAGCGGGGGGGCCTACAATGAGCAGTTCTTC	CASSSSGTSGGAYNEQFF
once	TRBJ2-1	-	TRBV5-1	TGCGCCAGCAGCTTGAGGGAGACTCACCGAGGCCCCTACAATGAGCAGTTCTTC	CASSLRETHRGPYNEQFF
-	TRBJ2-7	TRBD2	TRBV3-1/TRBV3-2	TGTGCCAGCACCCTAAGCGGGGGCTCCTACGAGCAGTACTTC	CASTLSGGSYEQYF
-	TRBJ1-4	TRBD1	TRBV7-2	TGTGCCAGCAGCTTAGTAGCCCAGGGGGCGGCTAGAGAAAAACTGTTTTTT	CASSLVAQGAAREKLFF
-	TRBJ1-1	-	TRBV3-1/TRBV3-2	TGTGCCAGCAGCCCGGGGAGGGGTCGCACTGAAGCTTTCTTT	CASSPGRGRTEAFF
-	TRBJ1-6	-	TRBV11-2	TGTGCCAGCAGCTCGCTTCTGGGGCAACTCTCACCCCTCCACTTT	CASSSLLGQLSPLHF